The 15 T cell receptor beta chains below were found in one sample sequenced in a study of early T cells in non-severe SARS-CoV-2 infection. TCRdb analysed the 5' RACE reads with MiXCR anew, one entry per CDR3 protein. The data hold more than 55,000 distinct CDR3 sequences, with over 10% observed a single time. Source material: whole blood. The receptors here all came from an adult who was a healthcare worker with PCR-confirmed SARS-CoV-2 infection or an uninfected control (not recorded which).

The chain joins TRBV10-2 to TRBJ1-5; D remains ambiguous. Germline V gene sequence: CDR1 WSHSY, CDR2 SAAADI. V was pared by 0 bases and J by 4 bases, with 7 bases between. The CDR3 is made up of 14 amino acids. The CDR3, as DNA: TGCGCCAGCAGTGAGTCATGGGGAAATCAGCCCCAGCATTTT. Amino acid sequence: CASSESWGNQPQHF.

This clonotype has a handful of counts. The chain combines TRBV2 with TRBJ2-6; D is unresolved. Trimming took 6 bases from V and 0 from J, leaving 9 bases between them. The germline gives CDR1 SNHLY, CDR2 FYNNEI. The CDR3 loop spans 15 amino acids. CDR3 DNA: TGTGCCAGCAGGGAAACCCGCTCTGGGGCCAACGTCCTGACTTTC. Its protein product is CASRETRSGANVLTF.

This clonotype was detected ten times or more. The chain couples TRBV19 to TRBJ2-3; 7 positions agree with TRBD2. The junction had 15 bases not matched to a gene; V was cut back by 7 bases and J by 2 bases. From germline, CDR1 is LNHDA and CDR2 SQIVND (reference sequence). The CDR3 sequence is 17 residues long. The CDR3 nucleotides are TGTGCCAGTACCCCCCTGGCAGGGAGGGTCGACACAGATACGCAGTATTTT. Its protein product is CASTPLAGRVDTDTQYF.

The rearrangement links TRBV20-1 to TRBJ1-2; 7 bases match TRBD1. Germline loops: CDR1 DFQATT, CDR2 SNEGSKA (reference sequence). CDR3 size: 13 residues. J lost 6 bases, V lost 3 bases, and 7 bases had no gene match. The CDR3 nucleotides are TGCAGTGCTAGGGAAACAGGGGTGAATGGCTACACCTTC. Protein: CSARETGVNGYTF.

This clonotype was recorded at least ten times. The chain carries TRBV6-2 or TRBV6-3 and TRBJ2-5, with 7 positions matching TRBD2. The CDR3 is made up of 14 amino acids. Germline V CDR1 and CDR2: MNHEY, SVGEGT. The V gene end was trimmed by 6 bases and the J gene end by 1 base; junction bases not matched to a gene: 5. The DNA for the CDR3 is TGTGCCAGCAGCCCGAGGACTAGCCAAGAGACCCAGTACTTC. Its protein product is CASSPRTSQETQYF.

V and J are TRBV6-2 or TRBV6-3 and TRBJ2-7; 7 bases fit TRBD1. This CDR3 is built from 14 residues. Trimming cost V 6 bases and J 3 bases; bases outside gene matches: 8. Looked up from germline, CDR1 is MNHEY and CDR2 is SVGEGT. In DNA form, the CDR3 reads TGTGCCAGCAGGACCCAGGGGGAAGGCTACGAGCAGTACTTC. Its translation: CASRTQGEGYEQYF.

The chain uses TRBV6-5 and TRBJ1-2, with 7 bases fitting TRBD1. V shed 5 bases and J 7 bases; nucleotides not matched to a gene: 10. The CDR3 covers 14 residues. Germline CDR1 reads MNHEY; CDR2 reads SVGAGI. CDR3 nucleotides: TGTGCCAGCAGTCGGGACAGCCTAGAGTTTGGCTACACCTTC. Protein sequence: CASSRDSLEFGYTF.

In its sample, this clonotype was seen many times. CDR3 loop: CASSPGGNTGELFF. CDR3 bases: TGTGCCAGCAGTCCAGGGGGGAACACCGGGGAGCTGTTTTTT. This chain joins TRBV7-9 and TRBJ2-2; TRBD1 matches 7 bases. The V and J ends lost 6 bases and 1 base, in that order; junction bases with no gene match: 2. This CDR3 spans 14 amino acids. Germline V gene sequence: CDR1 SEHNR, CDR2 FQNEAQ (reference sequence).

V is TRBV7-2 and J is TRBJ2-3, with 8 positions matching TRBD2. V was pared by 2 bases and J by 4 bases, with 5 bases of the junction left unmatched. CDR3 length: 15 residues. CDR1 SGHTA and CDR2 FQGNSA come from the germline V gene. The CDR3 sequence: CASSLTGGASDTQYF. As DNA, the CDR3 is TGTGCCAGCAGCTTAACGGGGGGGGCTTCAGATACGCAGTATTTT.

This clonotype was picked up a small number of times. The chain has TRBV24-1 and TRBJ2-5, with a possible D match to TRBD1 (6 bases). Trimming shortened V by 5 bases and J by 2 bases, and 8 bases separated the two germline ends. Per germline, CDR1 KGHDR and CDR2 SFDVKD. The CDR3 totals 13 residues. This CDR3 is CATSGDTQETQYF. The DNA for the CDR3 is TGTGCCACCAGTGGGGACACACAAGAGACCCAGTACTTC.

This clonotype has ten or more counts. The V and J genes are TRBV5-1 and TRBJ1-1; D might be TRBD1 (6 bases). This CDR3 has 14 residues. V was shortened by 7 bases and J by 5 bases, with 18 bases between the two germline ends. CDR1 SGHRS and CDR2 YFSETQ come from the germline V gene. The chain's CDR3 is CASCYDRINTEAFF. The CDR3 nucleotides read TGCGCCAGCTGCTATGACAGGATTAATACTGAAGCTTTCTTT.

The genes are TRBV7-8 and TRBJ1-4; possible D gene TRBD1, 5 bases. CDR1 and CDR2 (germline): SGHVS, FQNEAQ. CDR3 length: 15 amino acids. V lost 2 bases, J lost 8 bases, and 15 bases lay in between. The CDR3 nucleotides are TGTGCCAGCAGCTTAAGGGACCTCAGGGACGAAAAACTGTTTTTT. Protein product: CASSLRDLRDEKLFF. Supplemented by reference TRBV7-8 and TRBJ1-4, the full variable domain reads GAGVSQSPRYKVAKRGQDVALRCDPISGHVSLFWYQQALGQGPEFLTYFQNEAQLDKSGLPSDRFFAERPEGSVSTLKIQRTQQEDSAVYLCASSLRDLRDEKLFFGSGTQLSVL.

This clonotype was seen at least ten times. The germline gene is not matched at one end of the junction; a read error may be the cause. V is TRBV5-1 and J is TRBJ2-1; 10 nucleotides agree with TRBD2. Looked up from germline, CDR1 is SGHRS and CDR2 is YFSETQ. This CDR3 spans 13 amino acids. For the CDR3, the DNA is TGCGCCAGCAGCTTATTTCAGCGGGGGGGCGAATCATTC. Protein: CASSLFQRGGESF.

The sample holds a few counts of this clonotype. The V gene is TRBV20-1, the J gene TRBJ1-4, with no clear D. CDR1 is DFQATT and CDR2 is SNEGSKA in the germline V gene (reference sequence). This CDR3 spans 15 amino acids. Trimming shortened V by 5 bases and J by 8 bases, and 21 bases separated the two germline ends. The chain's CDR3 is CSAPGGWALEEKLFF. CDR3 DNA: TGCAGTGCTCCCGGCGGTTGGGCCTTGGAGGAAAAACTGTTTTTT.

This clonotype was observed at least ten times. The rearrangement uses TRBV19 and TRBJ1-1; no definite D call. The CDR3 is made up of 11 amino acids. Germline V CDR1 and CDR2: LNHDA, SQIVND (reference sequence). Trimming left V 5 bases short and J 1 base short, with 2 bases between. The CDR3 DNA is TGTGCCAGTAGTCGGAACACTGAAGCTTTCTTT. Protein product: CASSRNTEAFF. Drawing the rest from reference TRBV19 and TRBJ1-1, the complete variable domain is DGGITQSPKYLFRKEGQNVTLSCEQNLNHDAMYWYRQDPGQGLRLIYYSQIVNDFQKGDIAEGYSVSREKKESFPLTVTSAQKNPTAFYLCASSRNTEAFFGQGTRLTVV.